The next 9 T cell receptor beta chains were all read from a single sample in a study of siplizumab effects on memory and regulatory T cells. The method was immunoSEQ multiplex PCR; TCRdb's version includes in-frame clones alone and lacks a portion of them. The sample holds approximately 40,000 clones, roughly nine tenths seen once. The specimen was naive CD4+ T cells sorted from blood. The receptors were sampled from a human donor in good health.

V gene TRBV13 combines with J gene TRBJ1-3, with 7 bases aligning to TRBD1. Germline V gene data show CDR1 as PRHDT and CDR2 as FYEKMQ (reference sequence). Trimming at V came to 2 bases and at J to 1 base, leaving 5 bases not matched to a gene. The CDR3 is 16 amino acids. CDR3: CASSLTGAFSGNTIYF. CDR3 DNA: TGTGCCAGCAGCTTAACAGGGGCCTTTTCTGGAAACACCATATATTTT.

The rearrangement links TRBV4-1 to TRBJ1-2; perhaps TRBD1 as D (5 bases). V shed 0 bases and J shed 1 base, with 12 bases lying between them. CDR1 is MGHRA, CDR2 YSYEKL, per germline. There are 16 residues in the CDR3. CDR3 sequence: CASSQEGVTDNYGYTF. The CDR3 nucleotides read TGCGCCAGCAGCCAAGAAGGGGTGACGGATAACTATGGCTACACCTTC.

CDR3 DNA sequence: TGCAGCGGCCAGGGTTTGGTCACTGAAGCTTTCTTT. Residues: CSGQGLVTEAFF. The chain joins TRBV29-1 to TRBJ1-1; possibly TRBD1 for D (5 bases). There are 12 residues in the CDR3. The germline CDR1 and CDR2 sequences are SQVTM and ANQGSEA. The V end was cut by 7 bases, the J end by 4 bases, with 13 bases between. Variable domain in full (rest from reference TRBV29-1 and TRBJ1-1): SAVISQKPSRDICQRGTSLTIQCQVDSQVTMMFWYRQQPGQSLTLIATANQGSEATYESGFVIDKFPISRPNLTFSTLTVSNMSPEDSSIYLCSGQGLVTEAFFGQGTRLTVV.

Only a few counts were recorded for this clone. The V call is TRBV27, the J call TRBJ2-2; D might be TRBD2 (5 bases). The CDR3 totals 14 residues. Trimming pared 8 bases from V and 1 base from J, leaving 11 bases between. CDR1 and CDR2 from the germline V gene are MNHEY and SMNVEV (reference sequence). CDR3 in DNA: TGTGCCAGCCTGGGGAGAAAGAACACCGGGGAGCTGTTTTTT. This translates into CASLGRKNTGELFF.

This clone came up a few times. This sample includes further DNA sequences coding for the same CDR3. The CDR3 loop is CASSMTGNYGYTF. In DNA form, the CDR3 reads TGTGCCAGTAGTATGACAGGGAACTATGGCTACACCTTC. The gene calls are TRBV19 and TRBJ1-2; TRBD1 agrees at 7 bases. V lost 3 bases, J lost 2 bases, and 0 bases stayed unmatched. The CDR3 consists of 13 residues. Germline V gene sequence: CDR1 LNHDA, CDR2 SQIVND (reference sequence).

The genes are TRBV15 and TRBJ2-2, with no clear D. The CDR3 extends over 12 amino acids. CDR1 and CDR2 from the germline V gene are LNHNV and YYDKDF (reference sequence). V was shortened by 8 bases and J by 6 bases, with 10 bases between the two germline ends. The CDR3 region has the DNA TGTGCCACCCGCCTCGATTCCGGGGAGCTGTTTTTT. Protein product: CATRLDSGELFF. Variable domain in full (rest from reference TRBV15 and TRBJ2-2): DAMVIQNPRYQVTQFGKPVTLSCSQTLNHNVMYWYQQKSSQAPKLLFHYYDKDFNNEADTPDNFQSRRPNTSFCFLDIRSPGLGDTAMYLCATRLDSGELFFGEGSRLTVL.

V is TRBV29-1 and J is TRBJ2-1; TRBD2 agrees at 9 bases. The V gene end was trimmed by 8 bases and the J gene end by 2 bases; junction bases not matched to a gene: 10. The CDR3 spans 15 residues. In germline, CDR1 is SQVTM, CDR2 ANQGSEA. The CDR3 sequence is CSTRAGGGTYNEQFF. As DNA, the CDR3 is TGCAGCACCAGGGCGGGAGGGGGAACCTACAATGAGCAGTTCTTC.

This CDR3 reads CASQGNTEAFF. DNA of the CDR3: TGTGCCAGCCAAGGGAACACTGAAGCTTTCTTT. V is TRBV6-1 and J is TRBJ1-1; D not certain. Between the trimmed V and J ends, which lost 8 bases and 1 base, there was a span of 5 bases. Germline V lookup: CDR1 MNHNS, CDR2 SASEGT. CDR3 length: 11 residues.

The chain has TRBV10-3 and TRBJ1-5; no clear D gene. Germline V CDR1 and CDR2: ENHRY, SYGVKD. V was shortened by 10 bases and J by 3 bases, with 13 bases between the two germline ends. There are 13 residues in the CDR3. CDR3 protein: CASRYTTNQPQHF. The CDR3 nucleotides read TGTGCCAGCCGATACACTACCAATCAGCCCCAGCATTTT.